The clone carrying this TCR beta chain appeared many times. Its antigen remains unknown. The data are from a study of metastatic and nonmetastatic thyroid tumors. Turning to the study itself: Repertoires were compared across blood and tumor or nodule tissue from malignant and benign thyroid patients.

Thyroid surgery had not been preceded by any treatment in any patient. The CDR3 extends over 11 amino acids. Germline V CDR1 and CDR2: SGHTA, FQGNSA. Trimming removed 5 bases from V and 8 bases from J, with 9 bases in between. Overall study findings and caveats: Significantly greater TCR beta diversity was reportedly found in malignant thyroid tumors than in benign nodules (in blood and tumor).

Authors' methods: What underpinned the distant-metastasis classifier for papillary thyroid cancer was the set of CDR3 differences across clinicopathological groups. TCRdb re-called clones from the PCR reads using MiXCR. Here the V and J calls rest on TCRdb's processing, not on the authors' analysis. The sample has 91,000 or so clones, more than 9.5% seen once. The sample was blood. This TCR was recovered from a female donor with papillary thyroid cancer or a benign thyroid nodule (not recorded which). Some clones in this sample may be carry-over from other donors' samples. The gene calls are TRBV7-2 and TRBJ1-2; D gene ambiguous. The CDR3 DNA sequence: TGTGCCAGCAGCCTAGGTTCAGGCTACACCTTC. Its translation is CASSLGSGYTF.